The 13 T cell receptor beta chains reported below all come from one sample, sequenced in a study of T cell changes during pregnancy in multiple sclerosis. The assay was immunoSEQ multiplex PCR, and TCRdb's table has in-frame clones only and misses some. The sample holds approximately 74,000 clones, 70% to 90% seen once. Sequenced material: peripheral blood, taken before pregnancy. The receptors stem from a female donor with multiple sclerosis, enrolled in a pregnancy study.

The chain couples TRBV18 to TRBJ2-7, with 7 bases lining up with TRBD1. The CDR3 extends over 14 amino acids. Germline V gene lookup returns CDR1 KGHSH and CDR2 LQKENI. V lost 6 bases and J lost 0; bases outside the gene matches: 5. This chain's CDR3 is CASSPRQGSYEQYF. The CDR3 nucleotides are TGTGCCAGCTCCCCGCGACAGGGCTCCTACGAGCAGTACTTC.

The genes are TRBV12-2 and TRBJ2-3; the DNA was not compared with TRBD2, the D call given in the table. TRBV12-2 is noted as a pseudogene. The CDR3 is 17 amino acids. CDR3 sequence reads: CASRLDCGTGRTDTQYF. The CDR3 DNA is TGTGCAAGTCGCTTAGATTGTGGGACTGGGAGAACAGATACGCAGTATTTT.

V gene TRBV2 combines with J gene TRBJ1-6; a weak D match, TRBD1 (6 bases). The CDR3 consists of 14 residues. The V and J ends lost 9 bases and 10 bases respectively, with 19 bases between them. In germline, CDR1 is SNHLY, CDR2 FYNNEI. CDR3 in DNA: TGTGCCAGGCATCCACAGGGTGACGGATCACCCCTCCACTTT. As protein: CARHPQGDGSPLHF.

The chain recombines TRBV10-1 with TRBJ2-7; 13 bases fit TRBD2. CDR3 length equals 15 residues. With V trimmed by 6 bases and J by 7 bases, 9 bases remained unmatched. Per the germline V gene, CDR1 is WNHNN and CDR2 is SYGVQD (reference sequence). The CDR3 nucleotides are TGCGCCAGCAGGGCCGGGACTAGCGGGACGGGGGAGCAGTACTTC. Translated: CASRAGTSGTGEQYF.

This clone showed up just once. This chain uses TRBV18 with TRBJ2-7; TRBD1 matches 9 bases. The V segment lost 6 bases and the J segment 5 bases; nucleotides outside the gene matches: 11. Germline lookup yields CDR1 KGHSH and CDR2 LQKENI. The CDR3 has 15 residues. Written as DNA, the CDR3 is TGTGCCAGCTCGCCCCGGGACAGGGTAAGCAACGAGCAGTACTTC. Protein sequence: CASSPRDRVSNEQYF.

V gene TRBV5-5 combines with J gene TRBJ1-5; possible D gene TRBD1, 6 bases. The CDR3 contains 16 residues. Trimming pared 3 bases from V and 2 bases from J, leaving 15 bases between. Germline CDR1 SGHKS, CDR2 YYEKEE (reference sequence). DNA for the CDR3: TGTGCCAGCAGCTCCGGGACACCCCTCGGCAATCAGCCCCAGCATTTT. Residues: CASSSGTPLGNQPQHF.

This clone was observed a handful of times. This chain joins TRBV25-1 and TRBJ1-1; TRBD1 agrees at 8 bases. Germline CDR1 reads MGHDK; CDR2 reads SYGVNS. Germline trimming cut 6 bases from V and 5 bases from J; bases unmatched to any gene: 8. The CDR3 is 14 residues long. CDR3 sequence reads: CASSLQGVKTEAFF. Here the CDR3 DNA reads TGTGCCAGCAGCTTACAGGGGGTAAAGACTGAAGCTTTCTTT.

The rearrangement links TRBV5-1 to TRBJ2-7; no reliable D call. V was trimmed by 0 bases and J by 0 bases, leaving 10 bases between them. CDR3 length: 15 amino acids. Germline V gene lookup returns CDR1 SGHRS and CDR2 YFSETQ. Here the CDR3 DNA reads TGCGCCAGCAGCTTGGTCCTAGAAGGCTCCTACGAGCAGTACTTC. It translates to CASSLVLEGSYEQYF.

The rearrangement links TRBV5-4 to TRBJ2-7, with 11 bases aligning to TRBD1. The CDR3 is 15 amino acids. With V trimmed by 2 bases and J by 1 base, 2 bases remained unmatched. CDR1 and CDR2 (germline): SGHNT, YYREEE (reference sequence). CDR3 sequence (DNA): TGTGCCAGCAGCTTAGGACAGGGGGCTTCCTACGAGCAGTACTTC. This translates into CASSLGQGASYEQYF.

CDR3 bases: TGTGCCAGCAGCAACCCGGGACAGGGTCAAGATACGCAGTATTTT. Encoded protein: CASSNPGQGQDTQYF. This rearrangement joins TRBV7-3 to TRBJ2-3; the match to TRBD1 covers 9 bases. With V trimmed by 5 bases and J by 5 bases, 8 bases remained unmatched. The germline CDR1 and CDR2 sequences are SGHTA and FQGTGA. The CDR3 spans 15 residues.

The rearrangement joins TRBV2 to TRBJ2-5; D is possibly TRBD1 (6 bases). V lost 8 bases and J lost 0, with 7 bases in between. The CDR3 is made up of 12 amino acids. Germline V CDR1 and CDR2: SNHLY, FYNNEI. CDR3 region: CASGQNQETQYF. The CDR3 DNA reads as TGTGCCAGCGGACAGAACCAAGAGACCCAGTACTTC.

V and J are TRBV18 and TRBJ2-7, with D unclear. The length of the CDR3 is 14 residues. Trimming took 3 bases from V and 4 from J, leaving 13 bases between them. The germline CDR1 and CDR2 sequences are KGHSH and LQKENI. The CDR3 region is CASSPGAPMYEQYF. For the CDR3, the DNA is TGTGCCAGCTCACCGGGCGCCCCAATGTACGAGCAGTACTTC.

The chain recombines TRBV30 with TRBJ2-3; 11 bases match TRBD2. Germline V CDR1 and CDR2: GTSNPN, SVGIG (reference sequence). CDR3 length: 15 amino acids. Trimming at V came to 4 bases and at J to 5 bases, leaving 8 bases not matched to a gene. This CDR3 reads CAWIRGLAGGDTQYF. The CDR3, as DNA: TGTGCCTGGATAAGGGGGCTAGCGGGAGGAGATACGCAGTATTTT.